These 9 T cell receptor beta chains originate from one sample sequenced in a study of T cells after somatic rescue of genetic block. Data came from immunoSEQ multiplex PCR; TCRdb stores just in-frame clones and leaves some out. Of about 70,000 clones in the sample, roughly 94% were seen once. The sequencing input was peripheral blood mononuclear cells (PBMCs). These receptor sequences come from a middle-aged man.

This clone has just a few counts. This chain's CDR3 is CASIPGRAGANVLTF. The CDR3 region has the DNA TGTGCCAGCATTCCGGGCCGGGCTGGGGCCAACGTCCTGACTTTC. This sequence joins TRBV6-1 and TRBJ2-6; D gene unclear. Germline lookup yields CDR1 MNHNS and CDR2 SASEGT. The CDR3 has 15 residues. The V end was cut by 7 bases, the J end by 2 bases, with 12 bases between.

The rearrangement links TRBV9 to TRBJ1-1, with D hard to call. The CDR3 has 13 residues. In germline, CDR1 is SGDLS, CDR2 YYNGEE. Trimming took 0 bases from V and 3 from J, leaving 6 bases between them. This chain's CDR3 is CASSVGGYTEAFF. The CDR3 region has the DNA TGTGCCAGCAGCGTAGGAGGGTACACTGAAGCTTTCTTT.

The rearrangement joins TRBV7-2 to TRBJ2-5; D ambiguous. The CDR3 has 12 residues. In germline, CDR1 is SGHTA, CDR2 FQGNSA. With 5 bases removed from V and 3 bases from J, the gap between germline ends came to 7 bases. CDR3 in amino acids: CASSRFEETQYF. As DNA, the CDR3 is TGTGCCAGCAGCCGCTTCGAAGAGACCCAGTACTTC. Drawing the rest from reference TRBV7-2 and TRBJ2-5, the complete variable domain is GAGVSQSPSNKVTEKGKDVELRCDPISGHTALYWYRQSLGQGLEFLIYFQGNSAPDKSGLPSDRFSAERTGGSVSTLTIQRTQQEDSAVYLCASSRFEETQYFGPGTRLLVL.

The J gene is TRBJ2-7, the V gene TRBV6-5, with D unclear. Trimming removed 6 bases at V and 4 bases at J, with 19 bases between. CDR3 length: 15 amino acids. Per the germline V gene, CDR1 is MNHEY and CDR2 is SVGAGI. CDR3 in DNA: TGTGCCAGCAGCCCCCGAGAGGTCGGGTGGTACGAGCAGTACTTC. Amino acid sequence: CASSPREVGWYEQYF.

This clone showed up just a few times. The gene calls are TRBV7-9 and TRBJ1-5; TRBD1 agrees at 11 bases. Trimming removed 4 bases from V and 6 bases from J; junction bases left unmatched: 2. The germline V gene encodes CDR1 SEHNR and CDR2 FQNEAQ (reference sequence). This CDR3 contains 14 residues. The CDR3 DNA is TGTGCCAGCAGCTCCGGGACAGGGGGTCAGCCCCAGCATTTT. This translates into CASSSGTGGQPQHF.

This clone was seen a few times. V and J are TRBV9 and TRBJ2-5, with a weak D call TRBD2 (6 bases). The V and J ends lost 0 bases and 5 bases respectively, with 14 bases between them. The CDR3 has 15 amino acids. Germline CDR1 reads SGDLS; CDR2 reads YYNGEE. The chain's CDR3 is CASSVGTGVFETQYF. In DNA, the CDR3 is TGTGCCAGCAGCGTAGGTACGGGAGTCTTTGAGACCCAGTACTTC.

This rearrangement joins TRBV5-6 to TRBJ2-1, with a weak D call TRBD1 (8 bases). The CDR3 has 16 amino acids. V lost 4 bases to trimming and J lost 5 bases, with 19 bases between them. CDR1 SGHDT and CDR2 YYEEEE come from the germline V gene. The CDR3 region has the DNA TGTGCCAGCAGCCGCGCACAACAGGGGGGGAACAATGAGCAGTTCTTC. Translating gives CASSRAQQGGNNEQFF.

This rearrangement joins TRBV9 to TRBJ2-3; either TRBD1 or TRBD2 may supply D (6 bases each). CDR1 SGDLS and CDR2 YYNGEE come from the germline V gene. This CDR3 comprises 14 residues. Trimming took 0 bases from V and 4 from J, leaving 9 bases between them. Here the CDR3 reads CASSVGGAADTQYF. CDR3 in DNA: TGTGCCAGCAGCGTAGGGGGGGCCGCAGATACGCAGTATTTT.

The chain couples TRBV9 to TRBJ2-5, with D unresolved. V lost 0 bases to trimming and J lost 4 bases, with 10 bases between them. The CDR3 length is 14 residues. Looked up from germline, CDR1 is SGDLS and CDR2 is YYNGEE. The CDR3 nucleotides read TGTGCCAGCAGCGTAGAAGTGGGCCTAGAGACCCAGTACTTC. It specifies CASSVEVGLETQYF.